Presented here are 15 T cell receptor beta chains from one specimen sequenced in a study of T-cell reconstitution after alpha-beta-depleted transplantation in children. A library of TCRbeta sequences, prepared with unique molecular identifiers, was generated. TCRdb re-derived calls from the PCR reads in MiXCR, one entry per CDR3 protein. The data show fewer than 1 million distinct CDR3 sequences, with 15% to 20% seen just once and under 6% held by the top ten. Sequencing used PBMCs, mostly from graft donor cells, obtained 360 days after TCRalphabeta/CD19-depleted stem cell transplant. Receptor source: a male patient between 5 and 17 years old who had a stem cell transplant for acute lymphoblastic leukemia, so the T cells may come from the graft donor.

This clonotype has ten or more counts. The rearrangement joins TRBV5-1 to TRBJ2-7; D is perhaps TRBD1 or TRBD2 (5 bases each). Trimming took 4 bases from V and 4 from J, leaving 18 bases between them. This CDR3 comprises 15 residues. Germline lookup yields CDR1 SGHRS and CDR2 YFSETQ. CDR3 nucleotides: TGCGCCAGCAGCCCCGGGACCTCGGGACGATACGAGCAGTACTTC. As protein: CASSPGTSGRYEQYF.

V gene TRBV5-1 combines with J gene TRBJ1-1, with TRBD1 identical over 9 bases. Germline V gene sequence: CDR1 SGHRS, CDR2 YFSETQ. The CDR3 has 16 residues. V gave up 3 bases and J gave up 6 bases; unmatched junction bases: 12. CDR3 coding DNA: TGCGCCAGCAGCTCAAGGGTTCAGGGACAGGGATCTGAAGCTTTCTTT. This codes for CASSSRVQGQGSEAFF.

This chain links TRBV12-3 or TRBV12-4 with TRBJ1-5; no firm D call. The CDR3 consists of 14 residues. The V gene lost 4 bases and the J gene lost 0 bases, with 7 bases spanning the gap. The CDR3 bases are TGTGCCAGCAGTTGGCAAGGTAGCAATCAGCCCCAGCATTTT. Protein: CASSWQGSNQPQHF.

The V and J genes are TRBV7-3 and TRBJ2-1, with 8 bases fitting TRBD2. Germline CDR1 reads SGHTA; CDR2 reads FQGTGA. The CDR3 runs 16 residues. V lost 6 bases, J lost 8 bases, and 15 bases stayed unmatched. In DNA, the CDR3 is TGTGCCAGCAGGGATAACCCGGGACTAGTGGTGGATGAGCAGTTCTTC. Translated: CASRDNPGLVVDEQFF.

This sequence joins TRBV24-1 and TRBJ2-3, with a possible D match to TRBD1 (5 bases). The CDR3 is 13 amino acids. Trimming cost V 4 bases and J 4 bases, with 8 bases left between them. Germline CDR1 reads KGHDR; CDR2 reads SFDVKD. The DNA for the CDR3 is TGTGCCACCAGTGACAGGGCTGCAGATACGCAGTATTTT. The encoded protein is CATSDRAADTQYF.

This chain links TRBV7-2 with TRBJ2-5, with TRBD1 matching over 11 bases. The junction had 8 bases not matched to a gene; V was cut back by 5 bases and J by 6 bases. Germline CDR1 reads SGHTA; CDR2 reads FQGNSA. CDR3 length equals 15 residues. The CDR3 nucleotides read TGTGCCAGCAGCGCCGGGACAGGGGGTAGAAAGACCCAGTACTTC. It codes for CASSAGTGGRKTQYF.

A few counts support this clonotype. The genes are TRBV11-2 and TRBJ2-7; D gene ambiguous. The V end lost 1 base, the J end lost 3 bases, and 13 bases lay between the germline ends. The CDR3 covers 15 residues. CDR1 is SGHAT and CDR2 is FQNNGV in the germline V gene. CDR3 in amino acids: CASSLGVHINYEQYF. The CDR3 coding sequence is TGTGCCAGCAGCTTAGGGGTACATATTAACTACGAGCAGTACTTC.

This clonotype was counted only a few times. CDR3 protein: CASTTLAGVVYNEQFF. The DNA of the CDR3 is TGTGCCAGCACCACTCTGGCGGGGGTCGTTTACAATGAGCAGTTCTTC. The chain has TRBV12-3 or TRBV12-4 and TRBJ2-1, with 7 bases that match TRBD2. CDR3 length: 16 residues. Trimming at V came to 7 bases and at J to 4 bases, leaving 13 bases not matched to a gene.

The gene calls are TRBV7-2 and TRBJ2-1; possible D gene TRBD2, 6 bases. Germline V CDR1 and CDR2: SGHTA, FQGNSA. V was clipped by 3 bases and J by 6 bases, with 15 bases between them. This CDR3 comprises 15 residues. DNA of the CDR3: TGTGCCAGCAGCTTTCGGATAGCGGACGTCAATGAGCAGTTCTTC. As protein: CASSFRIADVNEQFF.

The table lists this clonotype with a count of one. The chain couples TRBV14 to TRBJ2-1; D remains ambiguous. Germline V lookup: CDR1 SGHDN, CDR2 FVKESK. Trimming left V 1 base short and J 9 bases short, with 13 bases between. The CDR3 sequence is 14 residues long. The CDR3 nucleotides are TGTGCCAGCAGCCAAGGGTATTGGGTTGGTGAGCAGTTCTTC. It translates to CASSQGYWVGEQFF.

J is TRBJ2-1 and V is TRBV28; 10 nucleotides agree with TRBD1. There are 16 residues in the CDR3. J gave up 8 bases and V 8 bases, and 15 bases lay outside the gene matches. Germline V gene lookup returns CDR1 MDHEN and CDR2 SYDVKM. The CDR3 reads CASWGHPGQGLDEQFF. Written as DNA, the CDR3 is TGTGCCAGCTGGGGTCACCCGGGACAGGGGCTCGATGAGCAGTTCTTC.

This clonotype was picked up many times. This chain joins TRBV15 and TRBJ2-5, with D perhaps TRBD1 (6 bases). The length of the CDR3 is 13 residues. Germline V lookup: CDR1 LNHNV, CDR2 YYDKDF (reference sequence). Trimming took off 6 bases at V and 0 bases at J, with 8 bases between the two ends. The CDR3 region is CATRAGDQETQYF. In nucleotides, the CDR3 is TGTGCCACCAGGGCAGGGGACCAAGAGACCCAGTACTTC.

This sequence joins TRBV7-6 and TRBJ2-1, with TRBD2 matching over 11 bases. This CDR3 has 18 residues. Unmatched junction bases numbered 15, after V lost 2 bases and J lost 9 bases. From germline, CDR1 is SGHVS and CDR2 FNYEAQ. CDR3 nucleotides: TGTGCCAGCAGCTTATTAGCTAGCGGGAGGAGCCCATTGGGTGAGCAGTTCTTC. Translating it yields CASSLLASGRSPLGEQFF.

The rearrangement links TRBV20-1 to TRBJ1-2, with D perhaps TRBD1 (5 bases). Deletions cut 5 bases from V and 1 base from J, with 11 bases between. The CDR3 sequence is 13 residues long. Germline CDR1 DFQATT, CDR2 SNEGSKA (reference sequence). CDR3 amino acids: CSAGDQFNYGYTF. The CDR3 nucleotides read TGCAGTGCTGGGGACCAATTTAACTATGGCTACACCTTC.

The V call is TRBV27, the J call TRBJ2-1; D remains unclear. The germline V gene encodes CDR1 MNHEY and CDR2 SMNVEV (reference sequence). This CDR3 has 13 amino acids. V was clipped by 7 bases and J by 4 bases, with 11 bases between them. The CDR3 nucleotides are TGTGCCAGCATCTCTCCTTCTTACAATGAGCAGTTCTTC. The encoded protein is CASISPSYNEQFF.